This T cell receptor (beta chain) was identified in a study of blood T cell repertoires in COVID-19. Overall study: Acute and convalescent COVID-19 samples came from the United States, Italy and Spain. PBMCs, B-cell-depleted T cells, or T cells provided the cDNA or gDNA that made up the material.

Per germline, CDR1 LNHDA and CDR2 SQIVND (reference sequence). The germline V and J ends were trimmed by 4 bases and 11 bases, with 14 bases remaining between them. The CDR3 is 12 residues long. Original data processing: Nucleated cell counts were estimated from reference gene primer amplification. TCRdb's copy holds only in-frame clones and misses some; the assay was immunoSEQ multiplex PCR. V and J calls and clone size are as listed in that table; D and trimming were resolved from the DNA. Among 110,000 or so clones listed, approximately 78% were seen once. The rearrangement links TRBV19 to TRBJ1-1; no reliable D call. The sequence came from an elderly woman with acute or convalescent COVID-19. The sample was peripheral blood. Here the CDR3 reads CASSTEPPAAFF. The CDR3 nucleotides are TGTGCCAGTAGTACAGAACCTCCTGCGGCTTTCTTT.